A single T cell receptor beta chain is shown here with its context. Documented time point: blood from clinic visit 5 months post-surgery; TSC patient then seizure free. The entry originates in a study of brain T cells in children with intractable seizures. Produced via immunoSEQ multiplex PCR; TCRdb's table is partial and in-frame only. Of under 400,000 clones in the sample, about 93% were seen once. The CDR3 totals 13 residues. Germline CDR1 is SGHTA and CDR2 is FQGNSA. Trimming shortened V by 1 base and J by 8 bases, and 9 bases separated the two germline ends. The TCR comes from a boy in the first two years of life with tuberous sclerosis and intractable seizures. The specimen comprised peripheral blood, sampled 4 to 5 months after surgery. The chain employs TRBV7-2 and TRBJ2-1; a possible D gene is TRBD2 (6 bases). CDR3 DNA: TGTGCCAGCAGCTTAGAGCCGGGAGATGAGCAGTTCTTC. This gives the protein CASSLEPGDEQFF.